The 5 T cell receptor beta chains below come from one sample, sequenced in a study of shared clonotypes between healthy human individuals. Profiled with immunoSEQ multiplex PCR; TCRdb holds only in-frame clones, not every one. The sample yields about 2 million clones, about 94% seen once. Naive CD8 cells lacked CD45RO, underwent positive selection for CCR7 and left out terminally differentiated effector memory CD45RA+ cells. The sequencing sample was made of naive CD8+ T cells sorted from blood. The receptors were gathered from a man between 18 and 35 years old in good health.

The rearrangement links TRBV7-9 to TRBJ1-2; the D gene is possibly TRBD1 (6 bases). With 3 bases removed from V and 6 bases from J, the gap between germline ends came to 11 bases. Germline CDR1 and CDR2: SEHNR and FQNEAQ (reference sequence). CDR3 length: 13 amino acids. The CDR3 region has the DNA TGTGCCAGCAGCTTCCACGCAGGGGATGGCTACACCTTC. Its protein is CASSFHAGDGYTF.

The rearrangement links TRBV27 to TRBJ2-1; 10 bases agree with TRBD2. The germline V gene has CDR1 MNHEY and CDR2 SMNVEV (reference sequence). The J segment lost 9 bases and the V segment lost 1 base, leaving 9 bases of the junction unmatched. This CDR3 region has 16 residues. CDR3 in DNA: TGTGCCAGCAGTTTATGGGGTCCTAGCGGGAGTGGTGAGCAGTTCTTC. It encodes CASSLWGPSGSGEQFF.

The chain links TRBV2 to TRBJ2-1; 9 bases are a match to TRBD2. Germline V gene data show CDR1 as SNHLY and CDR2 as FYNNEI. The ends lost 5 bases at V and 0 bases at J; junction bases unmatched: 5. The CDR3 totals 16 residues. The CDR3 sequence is CASSYASGASYNEQFF. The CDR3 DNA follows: TGTGCCAGCAGTTATGCTAGCGGGGCCTCCTACAATGAGCAGTTCTTC.

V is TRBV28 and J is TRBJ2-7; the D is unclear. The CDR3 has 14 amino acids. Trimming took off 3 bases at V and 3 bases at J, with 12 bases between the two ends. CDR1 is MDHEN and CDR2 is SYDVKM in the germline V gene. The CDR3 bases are TGTGCCAGCAGTTTTGGGATAGAGATCTACGAGCAGTACTTC. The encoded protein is CASSFGIEIYEQYF.

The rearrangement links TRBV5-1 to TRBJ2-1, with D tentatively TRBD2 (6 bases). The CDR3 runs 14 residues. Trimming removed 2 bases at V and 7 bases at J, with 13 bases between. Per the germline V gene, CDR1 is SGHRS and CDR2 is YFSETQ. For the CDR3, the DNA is TGCGCCAGCAGCTTCTTCCCAGGAGGGAATGAGCAGTTCTTC. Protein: CASSFFPGGNEQFF.